The 27 T cell receptor beta chains in this list originate from one sample, sequenced in a study of blood T cell repertoires in COVID-19. The method was immunoSEQ multiplex PCR; TCRdb's version includes in-frame clones alone and lacks a portion of them. The table lists 240,000 or so clones, about nine tenths of them singletons, with roughly 7% in the top ten. Input material: peripheral blood. The receptors derive from a man aged 55 to 70 who had recovered from COVID-19.

The V gene is TRBV10-2, the J gene TRBJ1-2; the match to TRBD1 covers 9 bases. The V gene's germline CDR1 is WSHSY and CDR2 SAAADI. The CDR3 extends over 13 amino acids. V dropped 6 bases and J dropped 5; count of bases not matched to a gene: 4. The CDR3: CASRSTGGYGYTF. The CDR3 DNA reads as TGCGCCAGCAGGTCGACAGGGGGGTATGGCTACACCTTC.

The chain links TRBV11-2 to TRBJ2-1, with D possibly TRBD1 on 5 matching bases. The CDR3 sequence is 13 residues long. V was cut by 1 base and J by 6 bases, with 7 bases left in between. Germline loops: CDR1 SGHAT, CDR2 FQNNGV. The CDR3 DNA follows: TGTGCCAGCAGCTTAGTCAGGGTCAATGAGCAGTTCTTC. Amino acid sequence: CASSLVRVNEQFF.

This clone has ten or more counts. The rearrangement links TRBV12-5 to TRBJ1-2; 7 bases match TRBD1. CDR1 and CDR2 from the germline V gene are LGHNT and FRNRAP. The CDR3 length is 13 residues. The trim removed 5 bases at V and 8 bases at J, leaving 8 bases unmatched. The CDR3 loop is CASGATGYWGYTF. CDR3 nucleotide sequence: TGTGCTAGTGGTGCGACAGGGTATTGGGGCTACACCTTC.

This sequence joins TRBV3-1 (or the pseudogene TRBV3-2) and TRBJ1-3, with 10 bases fitting TRBD1. Germline CDR1 LGHDT, CDR2 YNNKEL (reference sequence). The CDR3 runs 18 residues. V trimming: 4 bases; J trimming: 0 bases; junction bases outside the gene matches: 9. As DNA, the CDR3 is TGTGCCAGCAGCCTTTCCGGACAGGGGGGCCGCTCTGGAAACACCATATATTTT. Translation gives CASSLSGQGGRSGNTIYF.

The genes are TRBV18 and TRBJ2-7; TRBD1 agrees at 10 bases. The CDR3 is made up of 14 amino acids. The J segment lost 3 bases and the V segment lost 3 bases, leaving 2 bases of the junction unmatched. Germline CDR1 and CDR2: KGHSH and LQKENI. CDR3 nucleotides: TGTGCCAGCTCACCCGGGACAGGGGTCTACGAGCAGTACTTC. It encodes CASSPGTGVYEQYF.

The chain recombines TRBV6-5 with TRBJ2-3; 9 bases are a match to TRBD2. Germline-derived CDR1 and CDR2 are MNHEY and SVGAGI. V lost 7 bases, J lost 2 bases, and 7 bases stayed unmatched. The CDR3 has 15 residues. As DNA, the CDR3 is TGTGCCAGCACCGAGAGCGGGGGGATCACAGATACGCAGTATTTT. It specifies CASTESGGITDTQYF.

This chain links TRBV5-6 with TRBJ2-2, with a possible D match to TRBD2 (7 bases). The CDR3 totals 15 residues. V lost 3 bases and J 3 bases, leaving 12 bases between the germline ends. Per germline, CDR1 SGHDT and CDR2 YYEEEE. CDR3 residues: CASSSRGPYTGELFF. The CDR3 DNA sequence: TGTGCCAGCAGCTCGCGGGGGCCCTACACCGGGGAGCTGTTTTTT. Filled out from reference TRBV5-6 and TRBJ2-2, the complete variable domain reads DAGVTQSPTHLIKTRGQQVTLRCSPKSGHDTVSWYQQALGQGPQFIFQYYEEEERQRGNFPDRFSGHQFPNYSSELNVNALLLGDSALYLCASSSRGPYTGELFFGEGSRLTVL.

The J gene is TRBJ2-1, the V gene TRBV5-1, with 12 bases fitting TRBD1. The germline CDR1 and CDR2 sequences are SGHRS and YFSETQ. CDR3 length equals 18 residues. Trimming took 2 bases from V and 7 from J; bases not matched to a gene: 13. CDR3 coding DNA: TGCGCCAGCAGCTTCGACCCACCGGGACAGGGGGCGAGGAATGAGCAGTTCTTC. It is translated as CASSFDPPGQGARNEQFF.

The rearrangement links TRBV18 to TRBJ1-4, with 7 bases aligning to TRBD1. This CDR3 comprises 14 residues. V shed 5 bases, J shed 4 bases, and the junction held 4 bases outside the gene matches. Germline values: CDR1 KGHSH, CDR2 LQKENI. Here the CDR3 reads CASSMAGGNEKLFF. The CDR3, as DNA: TGTGCCAGCTCAATGGCAGGGGGTAATGAAAAACTGTTTTTT. Full variable domain (missing parts from reference TRBV18 and TRBJ1-4): NAGVMQNPRHLVRRRGQEARLRCSPMKGHSHVYWYRQLPEEGLKFMVYLQKENIIDESGMPKERFSAEFPKEGPSILRIQQVVRGDSAAYFCASSMAGGNEKLFFGSGTQLSVL.

The rearrangement uses TRBV9 and TRBJ2-3; 7 bases fit TRBD2. This CDR3 is built from 15 residues. Germline V gene sequence: CDR1 SGDLS, CDR2 YYNGEE. J was trimmed by 1 base and V by 0 bases; bases with no gene match: 2. CDR3 DNA sequence: TGTGCCAGCAGCGTAGCGGGGAGGGGCACAGATACGCAGTATTTT. Its translation: CASSVAGRGTDTQYF.

The genes are TRBV30 and TRBJ2-2; D perhaps matches TRBD2 (6 bases). There are 13 residues in the CDR3. The V and J ends lost 7 bases and 5 bases respectively, with 14 bases between them. Germline-derived CDR1 and CDR2 are GTSNPN and SVGIG (reference sequence). The CDR3 protein is CAYAAGLTGELFF. CDR3 sequence (DNA): TGTGCCTATGCGGCGGGGCTTACCGGGGAGCTGTTTTTT.

The CDR3 region has the DNA TGTGCCTGGAGTCTTGGACAGGGCGTAGGGCAGCCCCAGCATTTT. Translating it yields CAWSLGQGVGQPQHF. The chain couples TRBV30 to TRBJ1-5, with TRBD1 matching 8 bases. The CDR3 is made up of 15 amino acids. V lost 2 bases, J lost 7 bases, and 10 bases stayed unmatched. CDR1 and CDR2 (germline): GTSNPN, SVGIG (reference sequence).

The chain is built from TRBV6-1 and TRBJ1-5; 7 nucleotides agree with TRBD1. From germline, CDR1 is MNHNS and CDR2 SASEGT. This CDR3 spans 15 amino acids. V lost 2 bases, J lost 4 bases, and 5 bases stayed unmatched. CDR3 loop: CASSESGTVNQPQHF. CDR3 nucleotide sequence: TGTGCCAGCAGTGAATCCGGGACAGTAAATCAGCCCCAGCATTTT.

This clone appeared a single time. The chain uses TRBV28 and TRBJ1-5; D is undetermined. CDR3 length equals 13 residues. Germline V gene data show CDR1 as MDHEN and CDR2 as SYDVKM. V was clipped by 4 bases and J by 6 bases, with 10 bases between them. Written as DNA, the CDR3 is TGTGCCAGCAGTTCCGGACGGGGTCAGCCCCAGCATTTT. This codes for CASSSGRGQPQHF.

The genes are TRBV23-1 and TRBJ2-7; no clear D gene. TRBV23-1 is an ORF, with its function uncertain. Trimming removed 8 bases at V and 4 bases at J, with 15 bases between. The CDR3 length is 13 residues. Here the CDR3 DNA reads TGCGCCAGCCCACCGACTGTCAGATACGAGCAGTACGTC. This codes for CASPPTVRYEQYV.

This chain connects TRBV27 to TRBJ2-5; D might be TRBD2 (6 bases). Per the germline V gene, CDR1 is MNHEY and CDR2 is SMNVEV (reference sequence). V was cut by 6 bases and J by 5 bases, with 10 bases left in between. This CDR3 is built from 12 residues. In DNA form, the CDR3 reads TGTGCCAGCAGCCATCTAGCGGAGACCCAGTACTTC. It translates to CASSHLAETQYF.

The V gene is TRBV7-2, the J gene TRBJ1-5; D call uncertain. Germline V gives CDR1 SGHTA, CDR2 FQGNSA. The length of the CDR3 is 16 residues. V was shortened by 1 base and J by 2 bases, with 12 bases between the two germline ends. The DNA for the CDR3 is TGTGCCAGCAGCTTAGATGTGGGGAGAGGCAATCAGCCCCAGCATTTT. Translating gives CASSLDVGRGNQPQHF.

V and J are TRBV7-9 and TRBJ2-7; 14 bases match TRBD2. This CDR3 is built from 19 residues. Germline lookup yields CDR1 SEHNR and CDR2 FQNEAQ (reference sequence). Unmatched junction bases numbered 14, after V lost 5 bases and J lost 2 bases. CDR3 sequence reads: CASSIFEGLAGARTYEQYF. CDR3 sequence (DNA): TGTGCCAGCAGCATATTCGAGGGACTAGCGGGGGCCAGGACCTACGAGCAGTACTTC.

This chain uses TRBV5-1 with TRBJ2-3; 14 positions match TRBD2. After removal of 4 bases from V and 7 bases from J, the junction contained 11 bases not matched to a gene. The CDR3 runs 17 residues. The germline gives CDR1 SGHRS, CDR2 YFSETQ. The CDR3, as DNA: TGCGCCAGCAGCCTGACTAGCGGGGGGGTCCTTCCCCATACGCAGTATTTT. As protein: CASSLTSGGVLPHTQYF.

The chain uses TRBV6-5 and TRBJ1-6, with TRBD1 matching 10 bases. CDR1 and CDR2 (germline): MNHEY, SVGAGI. J gave up 8 bases and V 5 bases, and 6 bases lay outside the gene matches. The CDR3 runs to 15 residues. The DNA for the CDR3 is TGTGCCAGCAGTCAACACGGACAGGGGGATTCACCCCTCCACTTT. Encoded protein: CASSQHGQGDSPLHF.

V usage is TRBV12-5 and J usage is TRBJ2-1, with a weak D call TRBD1 (7 bases). The germline V gene has CDR1 LGHNT and CDR2 FRNRAP. The germline V and J ends were trimmed by 1 base and 9 bases, with 19 bases remaining between them. There are 16 residues in the CDR3. CDR3 bases: TGTGCTAGTGGTTTGGCCCCGGACAGGACCGGGGGTGAGCAGTTCTTC. Its protein product is CASGLAPDRTGGEQFF.

This chain uses TRBV19 with TRBJ2-3; possible D gene TRBD1, 5 bases. Per germline, CDR1 LNHDA and CDR2 SQIVND (reference sequence). This CDR3 is 17 amino acids long. V was shortened by 1 base and J by 2 bases, with 16 bases between the two germline ends. CDR3 coding DNA: TGTGCCAGTAGTATAGGGTTGCGCCGACAGACCACAGATACGCAGTATTTT. Translated, it gives CASSIGLRRQTTDTQYF.

CDR3 DNA: TGCAGCGTTGCTGGGGACAGAAGTTCGAGGGGCTACACCTTC. Translating it yields CSVAGDRSSRGYTF. The rearrangement joins TRBV29-1 to TRBJ1-2; 7 bases fit TRBD1. The CDR3 runs 14 residues. The ends lost 4 bases at V and 8 bases at J; junction bases unmatched: 13. The germline V gene encodes CDR1 SQVTM and CDR2 ANQGSEA.

Of note for this clone: An end of the junction differs from the germline gene, which may be a read error. The DNA for the CDR3 is TGCGCCAGCAGGTTGGAATTGACAGGGGTATCGAAACTGTTTTTT. Translated, it gives CASRLELTGVSKLFF. This chain joins TRBV5-1 and TRBJ1-4; 8 bases are a match to TRBD1. CDR1 and CDR2 (germline): SGHRS, YFSETQ. This CDR3 spans 15 amino acids. The whole variable domain, filled in from reference TRBV5-1 and TRBJ1-4, reads KAGVTQTPRYLIKTRGQQVTLSCSPISGHRSVSWYQQTPGQGLQFLFEYFSETQRNKGNFPGRFSGRQFSNSRSEMNVSTLELGDSALYLCASRLELTGVSKLFFGSGTQLSVL.

This chain connects TRBV3-1 (or the pseudogene TRBV3-2) to TRBJ1-2; maybe TRBD1 (5 bases). This CDR3 is built from 13 residues. V lost 1 base and J 8 bases, leaving 11 bases between the germline ends. Germline V gives CDR1 LGHDT, CDR2 YNNKEL (reference sequence). For the CDR3, the DNA is TGTGCCAGCAGCCAAGGGGGCCTCGGCGGCTACACCTTC. Protein product: CASSQGGLGGYTF.

This clone was detected a few times. This rearrangement joins TRBV3-1 (or the pseudogene TRBV3-2) to TRBJ1-1; 7 bases are shared with TRBD1. CDR1 is LGHDT and CDR2 is YNNKEL in the germline V gene (reference sequence). Losses at the gene ends were 4 bases for V and 7 bases for J; bases not matched to a gene: 9. This CDR3 spans 14 amino acids. The CDR3 sequence is CASSPRQGRDEAFF. The CDR3 DNA reads TGTGCCAGCAGCCCCCGACAGGGAAGGGATGAAGCTTTCTTT.

The chain combines TRBV24-1 with TRBJ2-1; TRBD1 matches 9 bases. V dropped 9 bases and J dropped 0; count of bases not matched to a gene: 5. The CDR3 contains 15 residues. CDR1 and CDR2 (germline): KGHDR, SFDVKD. The CDR3 spells CATGTGTSSYNEQFF. CDR3 nucleotide sequence: TGTGCCACCGGGACAGGGACGAGCTCCTACAATGAGCAGTTCTTC.